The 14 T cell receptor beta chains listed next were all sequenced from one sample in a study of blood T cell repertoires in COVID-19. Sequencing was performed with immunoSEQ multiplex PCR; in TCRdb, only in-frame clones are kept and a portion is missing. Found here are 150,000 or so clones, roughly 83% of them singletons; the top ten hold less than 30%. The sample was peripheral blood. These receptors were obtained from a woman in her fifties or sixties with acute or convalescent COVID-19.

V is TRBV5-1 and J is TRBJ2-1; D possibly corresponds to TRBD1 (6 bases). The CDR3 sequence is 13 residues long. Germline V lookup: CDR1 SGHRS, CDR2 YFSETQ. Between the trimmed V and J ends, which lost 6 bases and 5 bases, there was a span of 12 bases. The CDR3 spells CASNGQINNEQFF. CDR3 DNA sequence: TGCGCCAGCAACGGACAGATTAACAATGAGCAGTTCTTC.

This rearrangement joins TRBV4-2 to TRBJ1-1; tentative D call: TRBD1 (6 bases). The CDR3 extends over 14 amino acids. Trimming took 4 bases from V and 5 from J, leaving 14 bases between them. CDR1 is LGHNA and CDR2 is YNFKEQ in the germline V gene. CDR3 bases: TGTGCCAGCAGCCCTCCTGGGGGCAAGACTGAAGCTTTCTTT. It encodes CASSPPGGKTEAFF.

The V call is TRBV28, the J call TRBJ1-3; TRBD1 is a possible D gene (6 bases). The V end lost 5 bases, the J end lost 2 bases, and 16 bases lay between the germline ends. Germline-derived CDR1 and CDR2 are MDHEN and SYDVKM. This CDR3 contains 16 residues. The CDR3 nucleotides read TGTGCCAGCAGTGTCTGGACAGCCTCTACTGGAAACACCATATATTTT. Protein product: CASSVWTASTGNTIYF.

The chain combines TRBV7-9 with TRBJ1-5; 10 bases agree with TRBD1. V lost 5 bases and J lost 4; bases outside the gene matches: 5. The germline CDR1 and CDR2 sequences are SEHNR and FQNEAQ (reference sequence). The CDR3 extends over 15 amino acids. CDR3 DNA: TGTGCCAGCAGCCAAGAGGGACAGGGGAATCAGCCCCAGCATTTT. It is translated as CASSQEGQGNQPQHF. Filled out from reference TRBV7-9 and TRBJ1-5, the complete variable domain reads DTGVSQNPRHKITKRGQNVTFRCDPISEHNRLYWYRQTLGQGPEFLTYFQNEAQLEKSRLLSDRFSAERPKGSFSTLEIQRTEQGDSAMYLCASSQEGQGNQPQHFGDGTRLSIL.

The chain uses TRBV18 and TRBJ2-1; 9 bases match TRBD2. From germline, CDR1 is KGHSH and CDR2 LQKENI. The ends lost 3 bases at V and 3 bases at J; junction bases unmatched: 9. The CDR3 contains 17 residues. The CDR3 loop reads CASSPSDSGGLYNEQFF. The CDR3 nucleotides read TGTGCCAGCTCACCGAGTGATAGCGGGGGCCTCTACAATGAGCAGTTCTTC.

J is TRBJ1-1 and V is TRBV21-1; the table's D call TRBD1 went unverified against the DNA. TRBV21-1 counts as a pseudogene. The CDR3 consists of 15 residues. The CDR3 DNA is TGTGCCAGCAGCAAAGTTTGCAGGGGGAACACTGAAGCTTTCTTT. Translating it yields CASSKVCRGNTEAFF.

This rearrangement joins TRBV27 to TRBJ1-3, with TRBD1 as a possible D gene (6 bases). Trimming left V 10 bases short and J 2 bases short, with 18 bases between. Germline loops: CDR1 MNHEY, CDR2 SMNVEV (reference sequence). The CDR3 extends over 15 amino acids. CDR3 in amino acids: CATPPGAKAGNTIYF. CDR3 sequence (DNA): TGTGCCACACCCCCAGGGGCAAAGGCTGGAAACACCATATATTTT.

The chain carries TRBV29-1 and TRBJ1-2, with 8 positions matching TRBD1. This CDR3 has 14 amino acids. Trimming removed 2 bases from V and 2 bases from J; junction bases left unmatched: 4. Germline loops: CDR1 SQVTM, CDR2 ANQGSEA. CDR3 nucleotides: TGCAGCGTTGAATGGTCAGGGGGCAACTATGGCTACACCTTC. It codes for CSVEWSGGNYGYTF.

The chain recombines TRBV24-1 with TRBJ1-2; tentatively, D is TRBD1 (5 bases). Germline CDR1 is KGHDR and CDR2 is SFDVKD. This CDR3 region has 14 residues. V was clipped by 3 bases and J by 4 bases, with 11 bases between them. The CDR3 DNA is TGTGCCACCAGTGATGTCGGGGGACGCTATGGCTACACCTTC. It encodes CATSDVGGRYGYTF.

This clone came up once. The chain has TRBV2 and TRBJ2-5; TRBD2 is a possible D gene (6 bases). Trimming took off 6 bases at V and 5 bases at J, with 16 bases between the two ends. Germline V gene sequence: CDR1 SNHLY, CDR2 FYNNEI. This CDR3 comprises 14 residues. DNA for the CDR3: TGTGCCAGCAGCCGCGAAGGAGGGCTGGAGACCCAGTACTTC. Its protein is CASSREGGLETQYF.

CDR3 sequence reads: CASSFRSGQGLPGELFF. The CDR3 DNA reads as TGTGCCAGCAGCTTTCGGTCTGGACAGGGGCTTCCCGGGGAGCTGTTTTTT. The chain links TRBV7-8 to TRBJ2-2; TRBD1 matches 9 bases. This CDR3 spans 17 amino acids. Losses at the gene ends were 3 bases for V and 6 bases for J; bases not matched to a gene: 11. Germline V gene lookup returns CDR1 SGHVS and CDR2 FQNEAQ. The variable domain in full, with the rest retrieved from reference TRBV7-8 and TRBJ2-2, is GAGVSQSPRYKVAKRGQDVALRCDPISGHVSLFWYQQALGQGPEFLTYFQNEAQLDKSGLPSDRFFAERPEGSVSTLKIQRTQQEDSAVYLCASSFRSGQGLPGELFFGEGSRLTVL.

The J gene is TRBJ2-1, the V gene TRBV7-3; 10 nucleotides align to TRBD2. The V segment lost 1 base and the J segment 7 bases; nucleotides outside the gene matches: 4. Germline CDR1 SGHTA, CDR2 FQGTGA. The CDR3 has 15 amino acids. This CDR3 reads CASSLNLAGVNEQFF. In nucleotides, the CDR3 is TGTGCCAGCAGCTTAAACCTAGCGGGGGTGAATGAGCAGTTCTTC.

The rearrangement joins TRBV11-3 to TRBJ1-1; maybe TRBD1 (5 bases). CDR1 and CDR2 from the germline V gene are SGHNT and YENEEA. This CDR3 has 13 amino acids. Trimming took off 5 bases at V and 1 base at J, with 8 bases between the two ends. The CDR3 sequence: CASSQQENTEAFF. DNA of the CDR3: TGTGCCAGCAGCCAACAGGAGAACACTGAAGCTTTCTTT. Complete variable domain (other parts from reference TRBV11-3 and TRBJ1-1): EAGVVQSPRYKIIEKKQPVAFWCNPISGHNTLYWYLQNLGQGPELLIRYENEEAVDDSQLPKDRFSAERLKGVDSTLKIQPAELGDSAVYLCASSQQENTEAFFGQGTRLTVV.

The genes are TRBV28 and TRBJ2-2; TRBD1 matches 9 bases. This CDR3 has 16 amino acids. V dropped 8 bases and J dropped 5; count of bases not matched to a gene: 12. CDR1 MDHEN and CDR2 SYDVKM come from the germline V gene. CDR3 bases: TGTGCCAGCCATAGGGGGACAGGGCTAAATACCGGGGAGCTGTTTTTT. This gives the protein CASHRGTGLNTGELFF.